The sequence of this TCR beta chain was determined in a study of blood T cells in healthy people across ages. Comments on this clonotype: Antigen unknown.

Germline CDR1 SGHTA, CDR2 FQGNSA. The CDR3 spans 19 residues. Trimming took off 5 bases at V and 3 bases at J, with 29 bases between the two ends. The second PCR ran roughly 6 to 12 cycles with a sample-barcoded 5' primer and J-beta primers. MiXCR was run by TCRdb on the 5' RACE reads, yielding one entry per CDR3 protein. The sample lists roughly 800,000 distinct CDR3 sequences, 55% to 75% occurring once. The study, taken as a whole, reports: Unsorted PBMCs blocked a conclusive comparison of naive and antigen-experienced cells.

The clonotype comes from a young man in good health. Sequenced sample: blood. The chain combines TRBV7-2 with TRBJ2-7, with a tentative D call TRBD2 (6 bases). The CDR3 loop reads CASSLVGASDIPRNYEQYF. In nucleotides, the CDR3 is TGTGCCAGCAGCCTCGTCGGGGCTAGCGATATTCCGAGGAACTACGAGCAGTACTTC.